Reported below is one T cell receptor (beta chain). Its antigen is unknown. This specimen belongs to a study of CD8+CD57+ T cells in acquired aplastic anemia. Overall study context: The sorted CD4+ and CD8+ cells yielded an average around 3.2 ug of DNA. Regarding the study as a whole: In common between the patients and the controls were more than 25 CD8+ CDR3 sequences. In CD8+ cells, Simpson's diversity showed no significant difference between patients and controls.

This CDR3 region has 13 residues. Per the germline V gene, CDR1 is SNHLY and CDR2 is FYNNEI. Trimming shortened V by 7 bases and J by 1 base, and 8 bases separated the two germline ends. Genomic DNA was employed as the template in profiling TCR beta VDJ and CDR3. TCRdb re-called the reads with MiXCR, one entry per CDR3 protein. Here the sample spans 150,000 to 200,000 distinct CDR3 sequences, less than 55% being singletons. The chain employs TRBV2 and TRBJ1-5; TRBD1 is a possible D gene (6 bases). Material: sorted CD4+, CD8+, or CD8+CD57+ T cells (not recorded which) from PBMCs. The sequence was obtained from a human donor in good health. CDR3 loop: CASKGDSNQPQHF. The CDR3 DNA is TGTGCCAGCAAGGGGGACAGCAATCAGCCCCAGCATTTT.